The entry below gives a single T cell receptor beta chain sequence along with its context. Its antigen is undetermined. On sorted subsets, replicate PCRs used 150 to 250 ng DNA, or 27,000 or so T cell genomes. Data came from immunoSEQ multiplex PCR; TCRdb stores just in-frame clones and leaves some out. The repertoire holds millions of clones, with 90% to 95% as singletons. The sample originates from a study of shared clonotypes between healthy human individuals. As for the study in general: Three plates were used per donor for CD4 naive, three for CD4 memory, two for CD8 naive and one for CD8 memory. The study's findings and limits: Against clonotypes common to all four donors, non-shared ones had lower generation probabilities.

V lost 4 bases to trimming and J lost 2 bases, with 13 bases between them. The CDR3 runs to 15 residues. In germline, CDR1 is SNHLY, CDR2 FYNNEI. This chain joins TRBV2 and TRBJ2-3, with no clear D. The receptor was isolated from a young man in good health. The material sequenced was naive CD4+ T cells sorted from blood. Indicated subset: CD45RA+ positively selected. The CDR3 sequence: CASSGNSALTDTQYF. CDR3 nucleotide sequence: TGTGCCAGCAGTGGTAATTCGGCACTCACAGATACGCAGTATTTT.